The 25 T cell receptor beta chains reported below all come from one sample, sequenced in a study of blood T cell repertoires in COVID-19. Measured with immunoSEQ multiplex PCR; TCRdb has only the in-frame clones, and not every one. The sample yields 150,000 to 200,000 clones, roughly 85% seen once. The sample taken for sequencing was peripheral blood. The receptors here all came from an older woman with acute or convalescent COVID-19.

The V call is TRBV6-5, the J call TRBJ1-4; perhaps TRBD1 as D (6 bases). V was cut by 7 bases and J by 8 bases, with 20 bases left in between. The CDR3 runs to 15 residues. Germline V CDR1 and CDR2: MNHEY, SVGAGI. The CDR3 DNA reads TGTGCCAGCACCCGTAGGGGGGGGACAAGCGAAAAACTGTTTTTT. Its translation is CASTRRGGTSEKLFF.

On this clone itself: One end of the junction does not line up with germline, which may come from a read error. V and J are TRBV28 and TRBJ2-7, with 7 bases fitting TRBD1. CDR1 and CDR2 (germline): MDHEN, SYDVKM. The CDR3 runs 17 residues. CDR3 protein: CASGNSRTGQSFKSFNF. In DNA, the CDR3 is TGTGCCAGCGGGAACTCTCGAACGGGACAGTCATTTAAAAGCTTTAATTTC.

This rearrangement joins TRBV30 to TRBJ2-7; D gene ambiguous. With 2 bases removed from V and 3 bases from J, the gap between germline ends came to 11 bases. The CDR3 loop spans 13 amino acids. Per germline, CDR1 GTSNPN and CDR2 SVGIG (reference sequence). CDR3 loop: CAWSPTEYYEQYF. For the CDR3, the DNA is TGTGCCTGGAGTCCCACAGAGTACTACGAGCAGTACTTC.

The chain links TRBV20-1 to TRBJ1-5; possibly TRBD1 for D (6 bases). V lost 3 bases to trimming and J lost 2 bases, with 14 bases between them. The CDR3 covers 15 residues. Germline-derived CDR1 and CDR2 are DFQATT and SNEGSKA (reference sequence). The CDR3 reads CSASRQGFRNQPQHF. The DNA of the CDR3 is TGCAGTGCTAGTCGGCAGGGGTTTCGCAATCAGCCCCAGCATTTT.

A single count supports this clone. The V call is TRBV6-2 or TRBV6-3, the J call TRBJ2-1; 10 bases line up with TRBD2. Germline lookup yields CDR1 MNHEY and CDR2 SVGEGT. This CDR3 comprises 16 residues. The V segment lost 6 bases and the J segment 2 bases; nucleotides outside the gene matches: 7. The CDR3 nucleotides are TGTGCCAGCAGATACCAGACTAGCGGGCCCTACAATGAGCAGTTCTTC. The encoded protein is CASRYQTSGPYNEQFF.

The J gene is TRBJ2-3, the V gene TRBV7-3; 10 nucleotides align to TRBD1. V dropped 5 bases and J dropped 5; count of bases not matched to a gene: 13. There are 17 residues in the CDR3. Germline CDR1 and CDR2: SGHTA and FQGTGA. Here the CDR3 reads CASSRGQGMVSRDTQYF. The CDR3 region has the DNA TGTGCCAGCAGCCGGGGACAGGGGATGGTTTCGAGAGATACGCAGTATTTT.

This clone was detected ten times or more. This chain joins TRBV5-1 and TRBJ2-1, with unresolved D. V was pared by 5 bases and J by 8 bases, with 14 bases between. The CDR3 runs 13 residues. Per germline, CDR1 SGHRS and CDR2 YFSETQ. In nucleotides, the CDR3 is TGCGCCAGCAGAGAGACAACAGTTGATGAGCAGTTCTTC. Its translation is CASRETTVDEQFF.

The DNA for the CDR3 is TGTGCCAGCAGCCAGAACAGGGCGGAGACCCAGTACTTC. It specifies CASSQNRAETQYF. V and J are TRBV3-1 (or the pseudogene TRBV3-2) and TRBJ2-5, with D tentatively TRBD1 (6 bases). Trimming left V 3 bases short and J 5 bases short, with 10 bases between. This CDR3 spans 13 amino acids. In germline, CDR1 is LGHDT, CDR2 YNNKEL (reference sequence).

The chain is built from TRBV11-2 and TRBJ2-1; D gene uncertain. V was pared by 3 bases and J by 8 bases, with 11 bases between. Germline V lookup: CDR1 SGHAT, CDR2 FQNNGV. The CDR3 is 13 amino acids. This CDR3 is CASSFPRYDEQFF. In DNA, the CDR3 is TGTGCCAGCAGCTTCCCCCGGTACGATGAGCAGTTCTTC.

The CDR3 loop reads CASSSGGRPIEKLFF. As DNA, the CDR3 is TGTGCCAGCAGCTCGGGGGGAAGACCCATTGAAAAACTGTTTTTT. J is TRBJ1-4 and V is TRBV7-2, with a weak D call TRBD1 (5 bases). Germline V gene data show CDR1 as SGHTA and CDR2 as FQGNSA. Trimming pared 4 bases from V and 7 bases from J, leaving 16 bases between. This CDR3 spans 15 amino acids.

The CDR3 spells CASLRGGRALGLNEQFF. In DNA, the CDR3 is TGTGCCAGCTTGAGGGGCGGGAGGGCCTTAGGTCTAAATGAGCAGTTCTTC. This rearrangement joins TRBV7-9 to TRBJ2-1; 9 positions match TRBD2. CDR1 and CDR2 from the germline V gene are SEHNR and FQNEAQ (reference sequence). This CDR3 comprises 17 residues. V gave up 8 bases and J gave up 7 bases; unmatched junction bases: 18.

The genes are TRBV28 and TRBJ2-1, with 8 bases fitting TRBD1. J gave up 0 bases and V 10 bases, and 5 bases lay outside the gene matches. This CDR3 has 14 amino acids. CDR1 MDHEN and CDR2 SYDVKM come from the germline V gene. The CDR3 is CAIIRGPSYNEQFF. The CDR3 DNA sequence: TGTGCCATCATCAGGGGGCCCTCCTACAATGAGCAGTTCTTC.

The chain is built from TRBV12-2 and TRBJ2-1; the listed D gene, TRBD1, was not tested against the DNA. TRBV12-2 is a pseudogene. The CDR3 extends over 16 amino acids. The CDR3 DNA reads TGTGCAAGTCGCTTAGTTCCCAGGGACAGGGTCAATGAGCAGTTCTTC. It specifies CASRLVPRDRVNEQFF.

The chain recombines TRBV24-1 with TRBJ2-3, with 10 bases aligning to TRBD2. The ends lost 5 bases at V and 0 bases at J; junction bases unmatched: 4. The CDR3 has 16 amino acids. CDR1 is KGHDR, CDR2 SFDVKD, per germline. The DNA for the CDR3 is TGTGCCACCAGTGCCCAGACTAGCGGGAGCACAGATACGCAGTATTTT. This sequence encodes CATSAQTSGSTDTQYF.

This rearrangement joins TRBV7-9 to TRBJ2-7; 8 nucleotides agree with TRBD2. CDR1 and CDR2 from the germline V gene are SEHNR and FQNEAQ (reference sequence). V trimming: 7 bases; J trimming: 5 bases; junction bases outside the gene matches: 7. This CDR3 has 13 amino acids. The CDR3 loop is CASIYSGGDEQYF. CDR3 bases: TGTGCCAGCATATACAGCGGGGGAGACGAGCAGTACTTC.

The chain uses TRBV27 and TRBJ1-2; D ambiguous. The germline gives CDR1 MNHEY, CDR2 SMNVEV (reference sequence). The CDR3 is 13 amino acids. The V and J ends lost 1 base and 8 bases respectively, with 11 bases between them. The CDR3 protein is CASSLYVGRGYTF. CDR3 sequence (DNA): TGTGCCAGCAGTTTATACGTCGGCAGGGGCTACACCTTC.

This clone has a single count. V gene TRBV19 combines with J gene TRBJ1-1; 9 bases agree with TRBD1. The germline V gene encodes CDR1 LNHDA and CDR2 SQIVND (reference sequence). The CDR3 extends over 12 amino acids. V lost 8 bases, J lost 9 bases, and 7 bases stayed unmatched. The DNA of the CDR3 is TGTGCCAGTGAGGACAGGGGAAAAAAAGCTTTCTTT. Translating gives CASEDRGKKAFF.

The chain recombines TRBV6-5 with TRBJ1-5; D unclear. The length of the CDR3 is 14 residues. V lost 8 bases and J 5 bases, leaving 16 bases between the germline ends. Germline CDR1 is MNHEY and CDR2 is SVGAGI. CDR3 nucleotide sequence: TGTGCCAGCTCGGGGTTATCTCCCTATCAGCCCCAGCATTTT. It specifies CASSGLSPYQPQHF.

This chain's CDR3 is CASSLELLAYEQYF. CDR3 sequence (DNA): TGCGCCAGCAGCTTGGAACTTCTAGCCTACGAGCAGTACTTC. The V call is TRBV5-1, the J call TRBJ2-7; D uncertain. The CDR3 covers 14 residues. Between the trimmed V and J ends, which lost 0 bases and 2 bases, there was a span of 9 bases. The V gene's germline CDR1 is SGHRS and CDR2 YFSETQ.

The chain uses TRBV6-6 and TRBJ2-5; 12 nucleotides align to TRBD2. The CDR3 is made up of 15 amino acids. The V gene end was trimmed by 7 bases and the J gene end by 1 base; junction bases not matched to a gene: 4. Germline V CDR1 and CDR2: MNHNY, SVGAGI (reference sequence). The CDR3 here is CASTVTSGSQETQYF. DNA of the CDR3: TGTGCCAGCACCGTGACTAGCGGGAGCCAAGAGACCCAGTACTTC.

CDR3 protein: CASSLDRDQPQHF. CDR3 in DNA: TGTGCCAGCAGCTTAGACAGAGATCAGCCCCAGCATTTT. The genes are TRBV7-7 and TRBJ1-5; D unclear. The CDR3 is 13 amino acids. Looked up from germline, CDR1 is SSHAT and CDR2 is FNYEAQ (reference sequence). The germline V and J ends were trimmed by 1 base and 5 bases, with 6 bases remaining between them.

As DNA, the CDR3 is TGTGCCAGTAGTATAGACTGGAGCGGGAGAATGCAGTATTTT. Its translation: CASSIDWSGRMQYF. V and J are TRBV19 and TRBJ2-3; 8 nucleotides agree with TRBD2. Germline V gene lookup returns CDR1 LNHDA and CDR2 SQIVND (reference sequence). With V trimmed by 0 bases and J by 11 bases, 7 bases remained unmatched. The CDR3 has 14 amino acids.

The CDR3 DNA is TGTGCCAGCAGCCCGGGACTAAGTTTCAACGAGCAGTACTTC. Encoded protein: CASSPGLSFNEQYF. The chain joins TRBV5-5 to TRBJ2-7, with 7 bases fitting TRBD2. V lost 4 bases and J lost 5; bases outside the gene matches: 9. Germline V gives CDR1 SGHKS, CDR2 YYEKEE (reference sequence). There are 14 residues in the CDR3.

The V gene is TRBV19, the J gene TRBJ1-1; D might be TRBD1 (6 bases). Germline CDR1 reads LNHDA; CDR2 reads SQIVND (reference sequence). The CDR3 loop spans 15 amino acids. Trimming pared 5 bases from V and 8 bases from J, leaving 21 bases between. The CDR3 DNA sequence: TGTGCCAGTAGTGCCCTCCCCCAGACAGGTACCGAAGCTTTCTTT. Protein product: CASSALPQTGTEAFF.

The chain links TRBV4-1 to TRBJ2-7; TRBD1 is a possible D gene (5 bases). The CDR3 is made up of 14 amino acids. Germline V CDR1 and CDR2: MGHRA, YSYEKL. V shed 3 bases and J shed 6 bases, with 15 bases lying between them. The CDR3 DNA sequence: TGCGCCAGCAGCCATTGGGGCAGAGAGTTCGAGCAGTACTTC. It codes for CASSHWGREFEQYF.